The text below deals with one T cell receptor (beta chain). V was clipped by 0 bases and J by 4 bases, with 13 bases between them. The germline V gene has CDR1 MGHRA and CDR2 YSYEKL. This CDR3 comprises 15 residues. Treg sorting used a CD4+CD25+CD127-/low gate. TCRdb analysed the 5' RACE reads with MiXCR anew, one entry per CDR3 protein. The sample includes about 43,000 distinct CDR3 sequences, 22% of them seen just once. This receptor was obtained from a female donor with breast cancer. The rearrangement links TRBV4-1 to TRBJ2-7, with no clear D. Input material: Tregs sorted from a lymph node. The CDR3 region is CASSQDKLSTYEQYF. As DNA, the CDR3 is TGCGCCAGCAGCCAAGATAAGCTATCAACTTACGAGCAGTACTTC.